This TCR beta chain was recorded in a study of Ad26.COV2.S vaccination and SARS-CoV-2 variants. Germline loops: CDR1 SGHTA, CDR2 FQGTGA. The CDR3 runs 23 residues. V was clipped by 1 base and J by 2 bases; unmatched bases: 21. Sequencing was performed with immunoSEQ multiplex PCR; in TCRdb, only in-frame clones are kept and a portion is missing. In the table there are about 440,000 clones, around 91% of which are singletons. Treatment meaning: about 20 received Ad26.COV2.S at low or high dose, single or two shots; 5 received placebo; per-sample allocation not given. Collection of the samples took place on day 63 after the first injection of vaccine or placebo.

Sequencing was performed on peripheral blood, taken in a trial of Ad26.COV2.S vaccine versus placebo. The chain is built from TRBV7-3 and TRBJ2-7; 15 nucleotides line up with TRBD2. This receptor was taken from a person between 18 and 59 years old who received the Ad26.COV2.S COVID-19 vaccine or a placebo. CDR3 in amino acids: CASSLNPLISGTSGRKPPYEQYF. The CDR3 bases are TGTGCCAGCAGCTTAAACCCCCTGATCTCCGGGACTAGCGGGAGGAAACCTCCCTACGAGCAGTACTTC.